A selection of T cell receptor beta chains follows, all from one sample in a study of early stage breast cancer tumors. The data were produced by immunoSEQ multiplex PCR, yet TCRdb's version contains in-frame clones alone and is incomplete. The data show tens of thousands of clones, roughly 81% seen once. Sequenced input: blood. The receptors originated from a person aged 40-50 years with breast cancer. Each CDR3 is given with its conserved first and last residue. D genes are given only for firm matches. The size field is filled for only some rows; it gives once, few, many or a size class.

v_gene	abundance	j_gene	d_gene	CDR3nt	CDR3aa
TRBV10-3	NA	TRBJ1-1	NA	TGTGCCATCAGAAAGGGGACTGGGGACACTGAAGCTTTCTTT	CAIRKGTGDTEAFF
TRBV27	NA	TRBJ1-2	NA	TGTGCCAGCAGTTTATGGCGTGGCTACACCTTC	CASSLWRGYTF
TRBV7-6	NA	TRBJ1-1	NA	TGTGCCAGCAGCCCGGGGGGAGCGAACACTGAAGCTTTCTTT	CASSPGGANTEAFF
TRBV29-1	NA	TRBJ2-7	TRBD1	TGCAGCGTTAGGGGGCCAGGGGACGGCTACGAGCAGTACTTC	CSVRGPGDGYEQYF
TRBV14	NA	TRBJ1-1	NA	TGTGCCAGCAGCCCCCTTGGGAAAGGGTCGCGTGGGACTGAAGCTTTCTTT	CASSPLGKGSRGTEAFF
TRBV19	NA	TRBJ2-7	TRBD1	TGTGCCAGTAGTATAGAGGGACAGGGGATCTACGAGCAGTACTTC	CASSIEGQGIYEQYF
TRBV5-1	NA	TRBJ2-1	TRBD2	TGCGCCAGCAAACTTTTTCTAGCGGGAGAGTACAATGAGCAGTTCTTC	CASKLFLAGEYNEQFF
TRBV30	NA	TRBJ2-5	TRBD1	TGTGCCTGGAACAGGGGCCAAGGGACCCAGTACTTC	CAWNRGQGTQYF
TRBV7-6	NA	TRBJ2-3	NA	TGTGCCAGCAGCTTAGACAGAAGCACAGATACGCAGTATTTT	CASSLDRSTDTQYF
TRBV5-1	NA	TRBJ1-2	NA	TGCGCCAGCTCCCTTGGAGGCAAGACCTATGGCTACACCTTC	CASSLGGKTYGYTF
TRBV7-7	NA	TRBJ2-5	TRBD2	TGTGCCAGCAGCTTAGGAGCTAGCGGGAGGGCCCAAGAGACCCAGTACTTC	CASSLGASGRAQETQYF
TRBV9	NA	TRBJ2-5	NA	TGTGCCAGCAGCGTAGGGACGGGGGCGGCCGGAGAGACCCAGTACTTC	CASSVGTGAAGETQYF
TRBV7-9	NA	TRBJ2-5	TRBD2	TGTGCCAGCAGCTGGGGACTAGGCGGCCTTCAAGAGACCCAGTACTTC	CASSWGLGGLQETQYF
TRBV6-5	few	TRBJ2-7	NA	TGTGCCAGCAGGAGCTCTAGTACCCACGAGCAGTACTTC	CASRSSSTHEQYF
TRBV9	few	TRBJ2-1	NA	TGTGCCAGCAGCGTACCGACAGGGAGGAATGAGCAGTTCTTC	CASSVPTGRNEQFF
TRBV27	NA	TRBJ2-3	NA	TGTGCCAGCAGTCCCCGGGGCGTACAAGGGGATACGCAGTATTTT	CASSPRGVQGDTQYF
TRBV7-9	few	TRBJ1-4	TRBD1	TGTGCCAGCAGCTTTCCGGGACAGGAAAAACTGTTTTTT	CASSFPGQEKLFF
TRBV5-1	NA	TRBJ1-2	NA	TGCGCCAGCAGCACAGGGACGGCTGAAATGGGGGGCTACACCTTC	CASSTGTAEMGGYTF